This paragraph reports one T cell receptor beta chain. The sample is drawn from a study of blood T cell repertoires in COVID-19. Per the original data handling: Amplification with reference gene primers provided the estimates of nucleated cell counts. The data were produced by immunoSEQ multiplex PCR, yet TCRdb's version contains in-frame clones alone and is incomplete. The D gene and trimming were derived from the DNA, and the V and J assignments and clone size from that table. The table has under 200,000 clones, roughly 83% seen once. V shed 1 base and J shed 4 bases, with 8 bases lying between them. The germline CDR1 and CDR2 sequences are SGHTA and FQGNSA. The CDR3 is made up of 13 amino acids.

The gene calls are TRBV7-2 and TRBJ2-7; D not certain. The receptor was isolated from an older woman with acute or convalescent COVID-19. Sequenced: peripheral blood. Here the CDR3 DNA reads TGTGCCAGCAGCTTAGTGGCGGTTTACGAGCAGTACTTC. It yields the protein CASSLVAVYEQYF.